This TCR beta chain was sequenced during a study of low-dose radiotherapy and immunotherapy resistance in tumors. Study-wide context: Every two weeks patients got nivolumab 240 mg flat dose, plus ipilimumab 1 mg/kg every six weeks, intravenously.

In its sample, this clonotype was seen a few times. Primers used for first-strand cDNA, a TRAV- and TRBV-specific set, covered both alpha and beta chains. TCRs were amplified for roughly 20 PCR cycles with a constant-region primer and V-primer adapter. A single record per CDR3 protein comes from TCRdb applying MiXCR to the reads. Among around 10,000 distinct CDR3 sequences listed, 51% were seen once. In germline, CDR1 is KGHSH, CDR2 LQKENI. V was shortened by 3 bases and J by 7 bases, with 30 bases between the two germline ends. This CDR3 comprises 20 residues. The clonotype originates from a human donor with advanced metastatic prostate, ovarian, gallbladder or colorectal cancer (not recorded which). This table probably holds off-target reads from a library built for another chain. The rearrangement joins TRBV18 to TRBJ2-2; D gene uncertain. CDR3 amino acids: CASSPQQFEVRRGSGGELFF. DNA of the CDR3: TGTGCCAGCTCACCGCAACAGTTCGAGGTTCGCCGAGGATCGGGCGGGGAGCTGTTTTTT.